This T cell receptor (beta chain) was identified during a study of blood T cell repertoires in COVID-19 (TCRdb year 2020). Study-level background: Collaborator samples came from the United States, Italy and Spain and covered acute and convalescent phases of COVID-19. The prospective study material was composed of cDNA or gDNA derived from T cells, B-cell-depleted T cells, or PBMCs. The dataset comprised deeply sampled blood TCRbeta repertoires from subjects exposed to, actively infected with, or recovered from COVID-19. A freely available public database, intended as a resource for researchers studying the immune response to SARS-CoV-2, is where the repertoires were released. Samples came from the ongoing ImmuneRACE study (first 160 participants) plus 1,254 subjects from 6 global collaborators. Sample metadata almost always included a de-identified subject ID, COVID-19 status, age in years and sex. Where available, HLA class I and class II types were taken from metadata supplied by the sample provider and were not determined by assay-based typing.

Enrolling through a virtual design, the prospective study's participants ranged in age from roughly 18 to 95 years and lived across 24 United States geographic areas. In the prospective study, cohorts were assigned on the basis of participant-reported clinical history obtained from a screening survey and a study questionnaire. Recovered participants in ImmuneRACE Cohort 3 were defined as having two consecutive negative NP/OP PCR tests, clearance from a healthcare professional, or resolution of symptoms. In the prospective study, whole blood, serum and a nasopharyngeal or oropharyngeal swab were collected from each participant by mobile phlebotomists. Over an approximately 2-month period, participants in the prospective study had the option of providing additional blood draws and questionnaires. Before DNA extraction, blood samples from the prospective study were shipped at room temperature or frozen.

TCRbeta CDR3 regions were amplified from genomic DNA by means of the immunoSEQ Assay, a bias-controlled multiplex PCR. The source study handled its data this way. Within the assay, amplification of reference gene primers was used to estimate how many nucleated cells each sample contained. To quantify the absolute abundance of each unique TCRbeta CDR3 rearrangement, sequence reads were collapsed and filtered. For each sample, productive Simpson clonality was calculated by taking the square root of Simpson's diversity index across productive rearrangements. TCRdb's version of the immuneACCESS table is confined to in-frame rearrangements and falls short of the full clone set. An unresolved V gene accounts for under half of the shortfall where checked; the remainder is of unknown origin. V and J calls and clone size follow that table, whereas D and trimming were derived from the DNA. The sample contains 350,000 or so clones, 92% of them found a single time. The ten largest clones capture less than 20% of the sample.

Notes on this clone: Its antigen specificity is not known. Base-call qualities are not available, and no considerably larger clone is one nucleotide away.

General findings and caveats noted by the study authors: The amount of clinical and demographic metadata varied by source and participant and was provided uncurated.

Sequenced material: PBMCs or T cells enriched from blood (not recorded which). The source is a woman younger than 45 who had recovered from COVID-19.

The CDR3 in this case is CASSLDPSGWTEAFF. The sequence in DNA is TGCGCCAGCAGCTTAGACCCTTCGGGATGGACTGAAGCTTTCTTT. The chain is made from TRBV5-1 and TRBJ1-1, with no reliable assignment of the D segment. CDR1 and CDR2 were assigned from the germline V gene as SGHRS and YFSETQ. Spanning cysteine to phenylalanine, the CDR3 consists of 15 amino acids. The DNA shown is the 45-base CDR3, in frame from base 1. V and J lose 2 bases and 5 bases, and a span of 16 bases separates them.